This T cell receptor beta chain was recorded in a study of T cells in Graves' hyperthyroidism and ophthalmopathy. Study results and caveats: For ophthalmopathy, model prediction preceded onset by a median approximately 6 months. Clonotypes that were expanded in thyroid above 0.001 mostly appeared in blood too.

The table lists this clonotype with many counts. The antigen remains unidentified. Newly diagnosed hyperthyroidism patients aged 18 to 65 years had disease lasting under 2 months. The CDR3 covers 15 residues. With 4 bases clipped from V and 5 bases from J, the junction kept 8 bases outside the gene matches. TCR beta CDR3 regions were amplified from RNA. HTBI primers were employed in a first-round RT-PCR of the TCR CDR3. MiXCR, run by TCRdb on the multiplex PCR reads, gives a single entry per CDR3 protein. In the table there are around 250,000 distinct CDR3 sequences, approximately 14% of which are singletons.

The receptor was isolated from a woman between 35 and 50 years old with Graves' hyperthyroidism that later progressed to Graves' ophthalmopathy. Material for sequencing was blood. V gene TRBV12-3 or TRBV12-4 combines with J gene TRBJ2-5, with TRBD1 matching 9 bases. CDR3 sequence: CASSSGTGYHETQYF. CDR3 bases: TGTGCCAGCAGTTCCGGGACAGGGTATCATGAGACCCAGTACTTC.